The next 4 T cell receptor beta chains were all read from a single sample in a study of T cells after posttransplantation cyclophosphamide (dated by TCRdb to 2016 to 2017). Library creation used the immunoSEQ multiplex PCR assay. The clones in this table, taken by TCRdb from immuneACCESS, are in-frame only. Not every clone is retained; where verified, under half of the shortfall comes from an unresolved V gene, and the cause of the rest is unknown. This sample has 10,000 to 15,000 clones in the table, none counted a single time. The ten largest make up 20% to 30% of the sample. This specimen's time point label, per the study, means: posttransplant day relative to BM transplant. The treatment or condition label for this specimen denotes: high-dose cyclophosphamide on days +3 and +4 as single-agent GVHD prophylaxis. PTCy patients received busulfan and fludarabine conditioning, a related or unrelated marrow graft, and cyclophosphamide on days +3 and +4.

Sequences were derived from PBMCs, sampled after allogeneic stem cell transplant with posttransplant cyclophosphamide. The receptors derive from a female patient aged 40 to 55 who received an allogeneic stem cell transplant from an unrelated donor, was CMV-positive, and had acute GVHD only. In transplant recipients, some T cells may be of donor rather than host origin.

In its sample, this clone ranks as medium-sized. V gene TRBV6-1 combines with J gene TRBJ2-1; a possible D gene is TRBD2 (5 bases). CDR1 and CDR2 (germline): MNHNS, SASEGT. The CDR3 is 14 amino acids. Between the trimmed V and J ends, which lost 2 bases and 5 bases, there was a span of 10 bases. CDR3 DNA sequence: TGTGCCAGCAGTGAAATGAGCGGCAACAATGAGCAGTTCTTC. This sequence encodes CASSEMSGNNEQFF.

This clone was counted at least ten times. The chain is built from TRBV5-1 and TRBJ2-7; 12 bases are shared with TRBD2. The CDR3 has 15 amino acids. Unmatched junction bases numbered 7, after V lost 4 bases and J lost 5 bases. The germline gives CDR1 SGHRS, CDR2 YFSETQ. The chain's CDR3 is CASSPASGGAHEQYV. CDR3 nucleotide sequence: TGCGCCAGCAGCCCAGCTAGCGGGGGGGCCCACGAGCAGTACGTC.

The chain employs TRBV27 and TRBJ1-5; 7 bases align to TRBD1. Unmatched junction bases numbered 10, after V lost 7 bases and J lost 4 bases. The germline V gene has CDR1 MNHEY and CDR2 SMNVEV (reference sequence). The CDR3 has 15 amino acids. The CDR3 loop reads CASKTTGLGNQPQHF. The CDR3 DNA sequence: TGTGCCAGCAAGACGACAGGGTTAGGAAATCAGCCCCAGCATTTT.

This clone occurred many times. This chain joins TRBV9 and TRBJ2-5, with 8 bases identical to TRBD2. CDR3 length: 14 residues. Looked up from germline, CDR1 is SGDLS and CDR2 is YYNGEE. The J segment lost 5 bases and the V segment lost 4 bases, leaving 7 bases of the junction unmatched. CDR3 sequence reads: CASSFGTRRETQYF. The CDR3 DNA reads TGTGCCAGCAGCTTTGGGACTAGGCGCGAGACCCAGTACTTC.